The rows below give T cell receptor beta chains drawn from one sample of a study of T cells in Graves' hyperthyroidism and ophthalmopathy. TCRdb recomputed calls from the multiplex PCR reads with MiXCR, one row per CDR3 protein. The repertoire holds roughly 630,000 distinct CDR3 sequences, with around a sixth as singletons. The sequenced material came from blood. The source of these receptors is a woman aged 25 to 39 with Graves' hyperthyroidism. Each CDR3 is given without its conserved first and last residue. D genes are given only for firm matches.

j_gene | d_gene | v_gene | CDR3aa
TRBJ2-1 | - | TRBV28 | ASKIPGQVLPGRASEQF
TRBJ2-7 | - | TRBV14 | ASSQEGREQY
TRBJ1-5 | TRBD1 | TRBV27 | ASSFYFGQGNQPQH
TRBJ2-7 | - | TRBV5-6 | ASSFQNLYGGRITYEQY
TRBJ1-1 | - | TRBV7-3 | ASSLTTGIEAF
TRBJ2-1 | - | TRBV19 | ASSIDRQSVQF
TRBJ2-3 | - | TRBV4-2 | ASSQVGTDTQY
TRBJ1-5 | TRBD1 | TRBV6-1 | ASSSGQLNQPQH
TRBJ1-2 | TRBD1 | TRBV6-5 | ASSYDRGRGGYT
TRBJ2-7 | - | TRBV4-2 | ASSSYRETSYEQY
TRBJ2-7 | - | TRBV29-1 | SVEGAYEQY
TRBJ2-2 | - | TRBV9 | ASSPDETGELF
TRBJ2-7 | - | TRBV6-1 | ASSEPLREQY
TRBJ2-1 | - | TRBV7-9 | ASSLAMGRVDEQF
TRBJ2-1 | - | TRBV12-3/TRBV12-4 | ASSLSLRRDEQF
TRBJ2-7 | - | TRBV5-1 | ASSLAGRRSYEQY
TRBJ2-7 | - | TRBV7-2 | ASNPWDSPRDEQY
TRBJ2-7 | TRBD1 | TRBV28 | ASRTGGVLSYEQY
TRBJ1-5 | TRBD1 | TRBV6-1 | ASRPDRGGGWPQH
TRBJ2-1 | TRBD2 | TRBV7-2 | ASRPPPILAGVIRHTNEQS
TRBJ1-2 | - | TRBV6-5 | ASSYSRSATGYT
TRBJ2-1 | TRBD2 | TRBV24-1 | ATPAGTKEDNEQF
TRBJ2-7 | TRBD1 | TRBV6-2/TRBV6-3 | ASSPYPDRPTYEQY
TRBJ2-1 | TRBD2 | TRBV5-4 | ASQQGSGRASEQF
TRBJ2-7 | TRBD2 | TRBV5-4 | ASSRGLAGPAYEQY
TRBJ1-2 | - | TRBV2 | ASTKTVAYGYT
TRBJ2-1 | TRBD2 | TRBV7-2 | ASSLWGGGVSEQF
TRBJ1-6 | TRBD1 | TRBV10-2 | ASSAGTGSRSPLH
TRBJ1-1 | TRBD1 | TRBV19 | ASSAPTGMVTEAF
TRBJ1-2 | - | TRBV2 | ASTTGPRTNYGYT